Listed here are 25 T cell receptor beta chains from one sample, sequenced in a study of cytomegalovirus exposure and HLA in healthy donors. The PCR used 60 Vbeta and 13 Jbeta primers. Some clones are missing from TCRdb's copy, which holds only in-frame ones; the method was immunoSEQ multiplex PCR. The sample has some 160,000 clones, approximately 79% seen once. The sample consisted of PBMCs. The origin of the receptors is a male donor in good health and CMV-seronegative.

The gene calls are TRBV5-1 and TRBJ2-5; a possible D gene is TRBD1 (5 bases). CDR1 SGHRS and CDR2 YFSETQ come from the germline V gene. Trimming pared 3 bases from V and 1 base from J, leaving 13 bases between. The CDR3 runs 15 residues. CDR3 sequence reads: CASSSDSSLQETQYF. In DNA, the CDR3 is TGCGCCAGCAGCTCCGACAGCTCCCTCCAAGAGACCCAGTACTTC.

This clone was counted a single time. This chain joins TRBV5-1 and TRBJ2-1; 11 positions agree with TRBD2. The CDR3 has 16 residues. Germline CDR1 is SGHRS and CDR2 is YFSETQ. The J segment lost 4 bases and the V segment lost 4 bases, leaving 7 bases of the junction unmatched. The CDR3 region has the DNA TGCGCCAGCAGCCTCCATGGACTAGCGGGTTACAATGAGCAGTTCTTC. Amino acids: CASSLHGLAGYNEQFF.

This clone has only a few counts. This sequence joins TRBV11-2 and TRBJ2-1, with D possibly TRBD2 on 7 matching bases. With 0 bases removed from V and 14 bases from J, the gap between germline ends came to 14 bases. There are 13 residues in the CDR3. Germline V gene lookup returns CDR1 SGHAT and CDR2 FQNNGV. CDR3 region: CASSLDPGGGEFF. The CDR3 nucleotides read TGTGCCAGCAGCTTAGATCCGGGGGGCGGGGAGTTCTTC.

The V gene is TRBV18, the J gene TRBJ1-3; TRBD1 aligns across 8 bases. V lost 10 bases and J lost 6; bases outside the gene matches: 11. The CDR3 is 14 amino acids. The germline V gene has CDR1 KGHSH and CDR2 LQKENI. CDR3 in DNA: TGTGCCACCAAGGCGGACAGGGCTGTAAACACCATATATTTT. Translating gives CATKADRAVNTIYF.

The gene calls are TRBV30 and TRBJ1-5; no clear D. Germline-derived CDR1 and CDR2 are GTSNPN and SVGIG (reference sequence). The CDR3 has 17 residues. Trimming removed 2 bases from V and 0 bases from J, with 17 bases in between. The CDR3 bases are TGTGCCTGGAGTCCCGAGGACGGGGTCTATAGCAATCAGCCCCAGCATTTT. Protein product: CAWSPEDGVYSNQPQHF.

Comment on this clone: Being one base from a much bigger clone, this may be a read error. At the DNA level, this CDR3 is encoded by other sequences in the same sample as well. The rearrangement uses TRBV6-1 and TRBJ2-3, with 9 bases lining up with TRBD2. J gave up 4 bases and V 3 bases, and 2 bases lay outside the gene matches. The germline CDR1 and CDR2 sequences are MNHNS and SASEGT. CDR3 length: 14 amino acids. In nucleotides, the CDR3 is TGTGCCAGCAGTGAGCGGGGGGGCCCAGATACGCAGTATTTT. It encodes CASSERGGPDTQYF.

This chain links TRBV7-2 with TRBJ1-1; 7 nucleotides line up with TRBD1. Germline V gene data show CDR1 as SGHTA and CDR2 as FQGNSA. The ends lost 6 bases at V and 1 base at J; junction bases unmatched: 8. The CDR3 runs to 15 residues. The CDR3 DNA reads as TGTGCCAGCAGACTTGAGGGACAGAGGAACACTGAAGCTTTCTTT. As protein: CASRLEGQRNTEAFF.

V gene TRBV7-6 combines with J gene TRBJ1-1; 12 bases agree with TRBD1. The CDR3 is made up of 17 amino acids. Germline CDR1 and CDR2: SGHVS and FNYEAQ. Germline trimming cut 6 bases from V and 1 base from J; bases unmatched to any gene: 9. The CDR3 region has the DNA TGTGCCAGCAGTTTCGGGACAGGGGGCGCTGGGAACACTGAAGCTTTCTTT. Translating gives CASSFGTGGAGNTEAFF. The whole variable domain, filled in from reference TRBV7-6 and TRBJ1-1, reads GAGVSQSPRYKVTKRGQDVALRCDPISGHVSLYWYRQALGQGPEFLTYFNYEAQQDKSGLPNDRFSAERPEGSISTLTIQRTEQRDSAMYRCASSFGTGGAGNTEAFFGQGTRLTVV.

The chain links TRBV19 to TRBJ1-1, with D uncertain. Germline V gene data show CDR1 as LNHDA and CDR2 as SQIVND (reference sequence). The CDR3 spans 13 residues. V was pared by 6 bases and J by 5 bases, with 13 bases between. Here the CDR3 DNA reads TGTGCCAGTAGACGAGGGCGTCGGACTGAAGCTTTCTTT. It specifies CASRRGRRTEAFF. The full variable domain, its missing parts supplied by reference TRBV19 and TRBJ1-1, is DGGITQSPKYLFRKEGQNVTLSCEQNLNHDAMYWYRQDPGQGLRLIYYSQIVNDFQKGDIAEGYSVSREKKESFPLTVTSAQKNPTAFYLCASRRGRRTEAFFGQGTRLTVV.

This clone has only one observation. The chain's CDR3 is CASRGGQGALGYTF. The CDR3 region has the DNA TGTGCCAGCAGGGGGGGACAGGGGGCGCTGGGCTACACCTTC. The chain links TRBV2 to TRBJ1-2, with 12 bases that match TRBD1. With V trimmed by 6 bases and J by 8 bases, 7 bases remained unmatched. The germline gives CDR1 SNHLY, CDR2 FYNNEI. This CDR3 is built from 14 residues.

CDR3 bases: TGTGCCAGCAGCCCTCAGGTGATCAGGGTCAGCGGGGAGCTGTTTTTT. Translated: CASSPQVIRVSGELFF. The genes are TRBV11-2 and TRBJ2-2, with a tentative D call TRBD1 (5 bases). The germline V gene encodes CDR1 SGHAT and CDR2 FQNNGV. The CDR3 covers 16 residues. V was shortened by 5 bases and J by 7 bases, with 20 bases between the two germline ends. Full variable domain (rest looked up from reference TRBV11-2 and TRBJ2-2): EAGVAQSPRYKIIEKRQSVAFWCNPISGHATLYWYQQILGQGPKLLIQFQNNGVVDDSQLPKDRFSAERLKGVDSTLKIQPAKLEDSAVYLCASSPQVIRVSGELFFGEGSRLTVL.

As concerns this clone: An end of the junction differs from the germline gene, which may be a read error. The chain is built from TRBV18 and TRBJ1-2; 7 bases line up with TRBD1. CDR1 is KGHSH, CDR2 LQKENI, per germline. This CDR3 has 14 amino acids. CDR3 loop: CAGSPPYRGGGYTF. The DNA of the CDR3 is TGTGCCGGCTCACCACCGTACAGGGGAGGAGGCTACACCTTC. Using reference TRBV18 and TRBJ1-2 for the parts outside the CDR3, the full variable domain is NAGVMQNPRHLVRRRGQEARLRCSPMKGHSHVYWYRQLPEEGLKFMVYLQKENIIDESGMPKERFSAEFPKEGPSILRIQQVVRGDSAAYFCAGSPPYRGGGYTFGSGTRLTVV.

A single count supports this clone. This chain links TRBV5-1 with TRBJ2-7; 7 bases line up with TRBD2. Germline CDR1 SGHRS, CDR2 YFSETQ. V dropped 0 bases and J dropped 0; count of bases not matched to a gene: 6. This CDR3 has 16 amino acids. The CDR3 DNA is TGCGCCAGCAGCTTGGACCCAGCGGGGAGCTCCTACGAGCAGTACTTC. Its translation is CASSLDPAGSSYEQYF.

The rearrangement joins TRBV30 to TRBJ1-1, with D hard to call. CDR3 length: 11 amino acids. From germline, CDR1 is GTSNPN and CDR2 SVGIG (reference sequence). Trimming cost V 2 bases and J 7 bases, with 8 bases left between them. The CDR3 loop reads CAWSSFSEAFF. The CDR3 region has the DNA TGTGCCTGGAGTTCTTTTAGTGAAGCTTTCTTT.

The chain has TRBV2 and TRBJ2-5, with 7 bases lining up with TRBD1. Germline V gene data show CDR1 as SNHLY and CDR2 as FYNNEI. The trim removed 6 bases at V and 1 base at J, leaving 2 bases unmatched. The CDR3 runs to 13 residues. DNA of the CDR3: TGTGCCAGCAGGAGGGACAGCCAAGAGACCCAGTACTTC. Its protein is CASRRDSQETQYF.

This chain connects TRBV7-6 to TRBJ2-5; 7 bases match TRBD1. The CDR3 is made up of 16 amino acids. After removal of 5 bases from V and 5 bases from J, the junction contained 14 bases not matched to a gene. From germline, CDR1 is SGHVS and CDR2 FNYEAQ. The CDR3 DNA sequence: TGTGCCAGCAGCCCCGACAGGGCGGGTGGTGAGGAGACCCAGTACTTC. It codes for CASSPDRAGGEETQYF.

The rearrangement joins TRBV5-1 to TRBJ1-4; D unresolved. Germline V gene data show CDR1 as SGHRS and CDR2 as YFSETQ. The V and J ends lost 1 base and 8 bases respectively, with 15 bases between them. The CDR3 consists of 15 residues. The CDR3 spells CASSLRGTNLEKLFF. CDR3 sequence (DNA): TGCGCCAGCAGCTTGCGGGGAACGAACTTAGAAAAACTGTTTTTT. The whole variable domain, filled in from reference TRBV5-1 and TRBJ1-4, reads KAGVTQTPRYLIKTRGQQVTLSCSPISGHRSVSWYQQTPGQGLQFLFEYFSETQRNKGNFPGRFSGRQFSNSRSEMNVSTLELGDSALYLCASSLRGTNLEKLFFGSGTQLSVL.

The rearrangement links TRBV11-2 to TRBJ1-6, with 7 bases fitting TRBD1. The trim removed 2 bases at V and 10 bases at J, leaving 11 bases unmatched. Germline V gene data show CDR1 as SGHAT and CDR2 as FQNNGV. The CDR3 is 16 residues long. CDR3 sequence (DNA): TGTGCCAGCAGCTTAAATGCACAGGGGCGGGGATCACCCCTCCACTTT. It codes for CASSLNAQGRGSPLHF.

The chain joins TRBV6-6 to TRBJ1-5; TRBD1 aligns across 8 bases. CDR3 size: 15 residues. Germline V CDR1 and CDR2: MNHNY, SVGAGI (reference sequence). The J segment lost 10 bases and the V segment lost 0 bases, leaving 8 bases of the junction unmatched. The CDR3 region is CASSYSNRQGLPQHF. The CDR3 DNA follows: TGTGCCAGCAGTTACTCGAATCGACAGGGGCTCCCCCAGCATTTT.

The chain has TRBV27 and TRBJ2-7; possibly TRBD2 for D (5 bases). V shed 4 bases and J shed 4 bases, with 14 bases lying between them. This CDR3 has 14 residues. Germline V gives CDR1 MNHEY, CDR2 SMNVEV (reference sequence). The CDR3 spells CASSSRAPIYEQYF. CDR3 DNA sequence: TGTGCCAGCAGTTCGCGGGCCCCAATATACGAGCAGTACTTC.

The chain employs TRBV19 and TRBJ1-2; 8 nucleotides line up with TRBD1. The CDR3 sequence is 15 residues long. V lost 2 bases, J lost 7 bases, and 9 bases stayed unmatched. The germline CDR1 and CDR2 sequences are LNHDA and SQIVND (reference sequence). DNA of the CDR3: TGTGCCAGTAGTATACAGGGGGCCCCTTTCGGTGGCTACACCTTC. Its protein product is CASSIQGAPFGGYTF.

The CDR3 coding sequence is TGTGCCATCAGCGAATTGACAGTCGAATCCTACGAGCAGTACTTC. Translating gives CAISELTVESYEQYF. The chain couples TRBV10-3 to TRBJ2-7; a possible D gene is TRBD1 (5 bases). The CDR3 covers 15 residues. Germline loops: CDR1 ENHRY, CDR2 SYGVKD. V was shortened by 6 bases and J by 1 base, with 16 bases between the two germline ends.

The V and J genes are TRBV27 and TRBJ2-1; D is unresolved. V dropped 4 bases and J dropped 0 bases, with 10 bases sitting between them. The CDR3 runs to 15 residues. The germline V gene encodes CDR1 MNHEY and CDR2 SMNVEV (reference sequence). CDR3 DNA: TGTGCCAGCAGTTCTACGAGGAGCTCCTACAATGAGCAGTTCTTC. This gives the protein CASSSTRSSYNEQFF.

The chain has TRBV19 and TRBJ1-2; TRBD1 agrees at 9 bases. Germline V gene data show CDR1 as LNHDA and CDR2 as SQIVND (reference sequence). CDR3 size: 14 residues. J gave up 4 bases and V 8 bases, and 8 bases lay outside the gene matches. In nucleotides, the CDR3 is TGTGCCAGTGCCCGGGACAGGGATTTCTATGGCTACACCTTC. Translating gives CASARDRDFYGYTF.

The V call is TRBV5-1, the J call TRBJ2-7; tentative D call: TRBD1 (6 bases). CDR3 length: 15 residues. Deletions cut 3 bases from V and 0 bases from J, with 13 bases between. Germline-derived CDR1 and CDR2 are SGHRS and YFSETQ. CDR3 nucleotides: TGCGCCAGCAGCTCCGACAGGTTCCCCTCCTACGAGCAGTACTTC. Residues: CASSSDRFPSYEQYF.